The sequence of this T cell receptor beta chain was determined in a study of blood T cell repertoires in COVID-19. Turning to the study itself: COVID-19 samples, acute and convalescent, were from the United States, Italy and Spain.

The CDR3 length is 15 residues. Germline V gene sequence: CDR1 MNHEY, CDR2 SVGEGT. V shed 5 bases and J 10 bases; nucleotides not matched to a gene: 11. The assay was immunoSEQ multiplex PCR, and TCRdb's table has in-frame clones only and misses some. This sample has about 490,000 clones; 70% to 90% occur once, and the top ten carry 3% to 4%. This clonotype was obtained from a human donor in a cohort sampled during active COVID-19. The chain carries TRBV6-2 or TRBV6-3 and TRBJ2-4, with TRBD1 matching 10 bases. Sample: peripheral blood. The CDR3 here is CASSPTGTGANIQYF. The CDR3 DNA reads as TGTGCCAGCAGTCCCACCGGGACAGGGGCCAATATTCAGTACTTC.